A selection of T cell receptor beta chains follows, all from one sample in a study of cytomegalovirus exposure and HLA in healthy donors. Profiling relied on immunoSEQ multiplex PCR, and the TCRdb table lists in-frame clones only, not all of them. Among about 130,000 clones, around four fifths were seen once, and the ten largest hold 5.3%. The sample taken for sequencing was PBMCs. Receptor source: a man younger than 45 in good health and CMV-seronegative. The CDR3 runs from the conserved cysteine through the conserved F or W. D genes are given only for firm matches. Expanded clones get a size class; other rows say once, few or many, or leave the size out.

TRBD1	-	TRBV5-6	TRBJ2-7	TGTGCCAGCAGCAGGCGACAGGGTACTTCCGAGCAGTACTTC	CASSRRQGTSEQYF
-	few	TRBV6-4	TRBJ2-3	TGTGCCAGCAGTGAAGGGGGCACAGATACGCAGTATTTT	CASSEGGTDTQYF
-	few	TRBV7-6	TRBJ2-3	TGTGCCAGCAGCGTATCATACACCGCCGGGACGCAGTATTTT	CASSVSYTAGTQYF
-	-	TRBV5-1	TRBJ2-7	TGCGCCAGCAGCTTAACGGGAGACTCCTACGAGCAGTACTTC	CASSLTGDSYEQYF
-	-	TRBV5-6	TRBJ2-7	TGTGCCAGCAGCTTGGGAACAGGTATCCACGAGCAGTACTTC	CASSLGTGIHEQYF
TRBD1	-	TRBV5-4	TRBJ2-7	TGTGCCAGCAGCTTGAGGACAGGCTACGAGCAGTACTTC	CASSLRTGYEQYF
-	-	TRBV4-3	TRBJ2-3	TGCGCCAGCAGCCAAGATCGGGCTAGCGAGGCAGATACGCAGTATTTT	CASSQDRASEADTQYF
TRBD2	-	TRBV5-6	TRBJ2-7	TGTGCCAGCAGCTTGGGGACTAGCGGGATCGTGCAGTACTTC	CASSLGTSGIVQYF
TRBD1	-	TRBV28	TRBJ1-5	TGTGCCAGCAGTCCAAGGGACAGCGATCAGCCCCAGCATTTT	CASSPRDSDQPQHF
TRBD1	-	TRBV18	TRBJ1-5	TGTGCCAGCTCACCAGGGGACAGTCAGCCCCAGCATTTT	CASSPGDSQPQHF
-	-	TRBV2	TRBJ2-2	TGTGCCAGCAGCTTTGAGAGGGAGGCCGGGGAGCTGTTTTTT	CASSFEREAGELFF
TRBD1	-	TRBV4-3	TRBJ2-7	TGCGCCAGCAGCCAATACTCCGGGACAGGCAGCTCCTACGAGCAGTACTTC	CASSQYSGTGSSYEQYF
-	once	TRBV6-1	TRBJ1-5	TGTGCCAGCAGTGAAACAGATAGCAATCAGCCCCAGCATTTT	CASSETDSNQPQHF
TRBD2	-	TRBV18	TRBJ2-3	TGTGCCAGCTCACAACTAGCGGGAGAGGTTACAGATACGCAGTATTTT	CASSQLAGEVTDTQYF
-	few	TRBV10-2	TRBJ1-1	TGCGCCAGCAAGGCAGGCCGCCAGAACACTGAAGCTTTCTTT	CASKAGRQNTEAFF
TRBD1	-	TRBV6-1	TRBJ2-2	TGTGCCAGCAGTGATTTCGGGACAGTCGCCGGGGAGCTGTTTTTT	CASSDFGTVAGELFF
TRBD2	-	TRBV9	TRBJ2-5	TGTGCCAGCAGCGTGGGACTAGCGGGAGCCGATGGCAAGCAGTACTTC	CASSVGLAGADGKQYF
TRBD2	once	TRBV4-1	TRBJ2-2	TGCGCCAGCAGAGAAGGACTAGCGGGGATCACCGGGGAGCTGTTTTTT	CASREGLAGITGELFF
TRBD2	-	TRBV4-2	TRBJ2-7	TGTGCCAGCAGCAAAGCGGGAGGGCCCTACGAGCAGTACTTC	CASSKAGGPYEQYF
-	-	TRBV12-5	TRBJ2-3	TGTGCTAGTGGTTTGTTCGACAGGCGGGATACGCAGTATTTT	CASGLFDRRDTQYF
TRBD2	-	TRBV5-1	TRBJ2-2	TGCGCCAGCAGCTGGGGACTAGCGGGACCGGCCACCGGGGAGCTGTTTTTT	CASSWGLAGPATGELFF
TRBD1	-	TRBV5-4	TRBJ1-4	TGTGCCAGCACCACAGGCTCGACAGGGAATGAAAAACTGTTTTTT	CASTTGSTGNEKLFF
TRBD2	-	TRBV11-3	TRBJ2-3	TGTGCCAGCAGCGGGACTAGCCGAACAGGGACGCAGTATTTT	CASSGTSRTGTQYF